This T cell receptor (beta chain) was profiled in a study of cytomegalovirus exposure and HLA in healthy donors. This clone was counted a few times. Its antigen is still unknown. The PCR used 60 Vbeta and 13 Jbeta primers. In the authors' workflow: Later, 75 million to 100 million unique TCR beta chains were counted in an analysis, and about 12 million of them were shared. The repertoire was sequenced with immunoSEQ multiplex PCR; TCRdb's copy has only in-frame clones and lacks some. V and J calls and clone size are as listed in that table; D and trimming were resolved from the DNA. The top ten clones hold less than 1.1% of a sample with under 150,000 clones, roughly three quarters of them seen once. The germline V gene encodes CDR1 SGHTA and CDR2 FQGTGA. V was clipped by 3 bases and J by 6 bases; unmatched bases: 5. This CDR3 region has 15 residues. Whole-study findings and limits: Three chains tied to CMV proved CMV antigen-specific in vitro. Fewer N-insertions (relative to the roughly 730-donor mean) were reportedly seen in an Asian-associated ancestry cluster in a later analysis.

The material sequenced was PBMCs. The chain uses TRBV7-3 and TRBJ2-1; 10 nucleotides match TRBD2. The receptor was isolated from a male donor in good health and CMV-seronegative. In DNA, the CDR3 is TGTGCCAGCAGCTTCAGCGGGGGGGCCTCCAATGAGCAGTTCTTC. This gives the protein CASSFSGGASNEQFF.